This section outlines one T cell receptor (beta chain) sequence together with its context. Its target is not known. The data are from a study of CD8 T cells in Susac syndrome. Study findings and constraints: Maximal CD8+ clonal expansion in Susac was observed within TEMRA cells and among active patients. Across the total CD8+ repertoires, fewer than 20 Susac-specific public clones were found. The CD8+ TEMRA repertoires yielded five such clones.

FACS was used to enrich TEMRA cells, whereas the CD8+ and CD4+ T cells were obtained by negative isolation. This CDR3 spans 14 amino acids. V lost 2 bases and J lost 0, with 2 bases in between. Germline loops: CDR1 MRHNA, CDR2 SNTAGT. RNA in amounts of roughly 0.5 to 1 ug was reverse transcribed with random hexamers. Across 54 Vbeta and 13 Jbeta, immunoSEQ multiplex PCR amplified TCR beta CDR3. TCRdb ran MiXCR on the immunoSEQ multiplex PCR reads and lists one entry per CDR3 protein. The data show approximately 80,000 distinct CDR3 sequences, around 94% seen once. The sequence was obtained from a human donor with Susac syndrome. The chain couples TRBV6-4 to TRBJ2-6; no clear D gene. The sequenced sample was CD8+ T cells from PBMCs. The CDR3 sequence: CASSDNSGANVLTF. CDR3 nucleotides: TGTGCCAGCAGTGACAACTCTGGGGCCAACGTCCTGACTTTC.